The source of this TCR beta chain is a study of T cells after posttransplantation cyclophosphamide. Overall study findings and caveats: Later post-transplant blood repertoires were often dominated by donor CD8+ memory clones.

The protocol was immunoSEQ multiplex PCR, while the TCRdb copy is restricted to in-frame clones and leaves out a portion. The table lists some 5,000 clones, 61% of them singletons. In this sample, this clone turned up a few times. The antigen remains undetermined. V dropped 2 bases and J dropped 6 bases, with 20 bases sitting between them. From germline, CDR1 is GTSNPN and CDR2 SVGIG (reference sequence). The CDR3 runs 15 residues. This TCR derives from a woman aged 60-75 years in good health, CMV-negative, and a related stem cell transplant donor. This chain links TRBV30 with TRBJ2-7; a possible D gene is TRBD2 (5 bases). The sequenced sample consisted of memory CD8+ T cells sorted from blood. In DNA form, the CDR3 reads TGTGCCTGGAGTTCTCATTCAAAAGGAGGAGGCGAGCAGTACTTC. Its protein product is CAWSSHSKGGGEQYF.